The source of this TCR beta chain is a study of regulatory T cells in long-lasting Graves disease. Researchers made TCR beta libraries by using iRepertoire HTBI primers and running Arm-PCR on CDR3 regions. Authors' methods: The samples included approximately 60 TRBV and over eleven TRBJ segments. TCRdb used MiXCR to reprocess the multiplex PCR reads, holding one entry per CDR3 protein. TCRdb, not the authors, supplied the V and J calls. This table has approximately 440,000 distinct CDR3 sequences, about 17% appearing once. The time point here: newly diagnosed GD, antithyroid drugs for less than 3 months. The authors made the TCR library using RNA they extracted from PBMCs. This clonotype was observed at least ten times. Its specificity is unknown. The CDR3 totals 14 residues. With 3 bases removed from V and 3 bases from J, the gap between germline ends came to 9 bases. Overall study findings and caveats: Persistent Graves' patients showed less TCR diversity than newly diagnosed ones. Persistent disease was associated with favored TRBV28 usage and with favored use of TRBJ1-2 and TRBJ2-5.

The same specimen was also included in a second study, on T cells in Graves' hyperthyroidism and ophthalmopathy. Per that study: The HTBI primer set was used in a first-round RT-PCR of the TCR CDR3.

The TCR originated in a man aged 35-49 years with Graves disease. Material: peripheral blood mononuclear cells (PBMCs), obtained at new diagnosis, from a patient treated with antithyroid drugs. The genes are TRBV12-3 or TRBV12-4 and TRBJ2-1, with D tentatively TRBD2 (5 bases). Here the CDR3 reads CASSFGLDYNEQFF. In nucleotides, the CDR3 is TGTGCCAGCAGTTTTGGACTGGACTACAATGAGCAGTTCTTC.